The T cell receptor beta chain under discussion was sequenced for a study of blood T cell repertoires in COVID-19. Study-wide context: T cells, B-cell-depleted T cells, or PBMCs provided the cDNA or gDNA that served as material.

Patients at the Seattle site were enrolled during active infection and followed longitudinally. Repertoires were generated with immunoSEQ multiplex PCR, while TCRdb's copy carries only in-frame clones and drops some. The data hold about 310,000 clones, with nearly 90% observed a single time. Germline V gene sequence: CDR1 KGHSH, CDR2 LQKENI. This CDR3 has 15 residues. V was cut by 3 bases and J by 4 bases, with 13 bases left in between. The genes are TRBV18 and TRBJ1-3; D call uncertain. Material: peripheral blood. This clonotype was obtained from a woman in her forties with COVID-19, enrolled during active disease. The DNA of the CDR3 is TGTGCCAGCTCACCGAGGGTCCCCCCCGGAAACACCATATATTTT. As protein: CASSPRVPPGNTIYF. Full variable domain (outside the CDR3, taken from reference TRBV18 and TRBJ1-3): NAGVMQNPRHLVRRRGQEARLRCSPMKGHSHVYWYRQLPEEGLKFMVYLQKENIIDESGMPKERFSAEFPKEGPSILRIQQVVRGDSAAYFCASSPRVPPGNTIYFGEGSWLTVV.